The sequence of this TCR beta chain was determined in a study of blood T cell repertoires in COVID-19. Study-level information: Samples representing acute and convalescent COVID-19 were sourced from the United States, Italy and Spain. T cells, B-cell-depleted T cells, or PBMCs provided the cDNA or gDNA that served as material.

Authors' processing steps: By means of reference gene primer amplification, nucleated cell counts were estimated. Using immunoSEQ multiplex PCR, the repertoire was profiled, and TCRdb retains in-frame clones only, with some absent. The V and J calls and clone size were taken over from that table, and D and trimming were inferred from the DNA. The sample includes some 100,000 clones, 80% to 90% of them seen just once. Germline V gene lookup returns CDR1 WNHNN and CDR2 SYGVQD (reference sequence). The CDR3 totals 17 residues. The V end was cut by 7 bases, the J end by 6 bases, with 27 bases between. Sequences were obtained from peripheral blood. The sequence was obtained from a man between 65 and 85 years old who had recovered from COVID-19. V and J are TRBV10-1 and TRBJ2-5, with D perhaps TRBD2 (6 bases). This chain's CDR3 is CASTRGRRLGKLKTQYF. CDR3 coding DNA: TGCGCCAGCACCCGAGGGAGACGACTAGGTAAGTTGAAGACCCAGTACTTC.